The T cell receptor (beta chain) described here comes from a study of T-cell reconstitution after alpha-beta-depleted transplantation in children. This clonotype appeared a few times. The TCRbeta library was prepared with unique molecular identifiers. In TCRdb, the PCR reads were re-called with MiXCR into one record per CDR3 protein. The sample holds a few hundred thousand distinct CDR3 sequences, 10% seen once. The TCR was taken from a human donor who donated a stem cell graft to a child with acute lymphoblastic leukemia. Sample: PBMCs from the stem cell graft donor, taken from the stem cell graft.

The DNA of the CDR3 is TGCGCCAGCAGCCAAGATTTCGGCGGGAGGGCCTTGCGCCAAGAGACCCAGTACTTC. It translates to CASSQDFGGRALRQETQYF. The chain carries TRBV4-3 and TRBJ2-5, with 9 bases fitting TRBD2. The CDR3 spans 19 residues. From germline, CDR1 is LGHNA and CDR2 YSLEER. Trimming took 0 bases from V and 1 from J; bases not matched to a gene: 12.